Sequencing of this TCR beta chain was carried out in a study of spatial heterogeneity in lung cancer. Study conclusions and caveats: Expanded intratumoral alpha and beta TCR counts tracked tumor mutation counts.

Germline V gene data show CDR1 as KGHSH and CDR2 as LQKENI. This CDR3 is 17 amino acids long. V shed 2 bases and J shed 0 bases, with 11 bases lying between them. This clonotype is categorized as medium-sized (0.01 to 0.1%). Antigen specificity is unknown. Each molecule of TCR cDNA was tagged with one unique molecular identifier. Each CDR3 protein gets one entry after TCRdb re-called the 5' RACE reads with MiXCR. This sample has about 9,600 distinct CDR3 sequences, with less than 15% found just once. Sample time point: sample taken at primary tumor resection. Without sorting, whole RNA was sequenced from tumor, nontumor lung or frozen PBMC.

This sample comprised lung tumor tissue, obtained at surgery. This TCR came from a male donor with early-stage non-small cell lung cancer. The chain links TRBV18 to TRBJ2-6; D uncertain. The CDR3 sequence: CASSPKGASSGANVLTF. CDR3 sequence (DNA): TGTGCCAGCTCACCAAAGGGCGCTAGCTCTGGGGCCAACGTCCTGACTTTC.